This T cell receptor beta chain was sequenced in a study of early T cells in non-severe SARS-CoV-2 infection. On the study more broadly: Investigators sequenced bulk RNA drawn from unsorted whole blood, and chains remained unpaired.

Each cDNA molecule carried a unique molecular identifier. TCRdb processed the 5' RACE reads anew with MiXCR; each CDR3 protein has one entry. Among around 60,000 distinct CDR3 sequences listed, roughly 13% were seen once. Sequencing used whole blood. The receptor's source is an adult who was a healthcare worker with PCR-confirmed SARS-CoV-2 infection or an uninfected control (not recorded which).

The CDR3 sequence: CSVEGGVSYEQYF. The CDR3 DNA reads as TGCAGCGTTGAAGGCGGGGTCTCCTACGAGCAGTACTTC. V is TRBV29-1 and J is TRBJ2-7, with D possibly TRBD2 on 6 matching bases. CDR1 and CDR2 from the germline V gene are SQVTM and ANQGSEA. The length of the CDR3 is 13 residues. V lost 1 base and J lost 0, with 7 bases in between.